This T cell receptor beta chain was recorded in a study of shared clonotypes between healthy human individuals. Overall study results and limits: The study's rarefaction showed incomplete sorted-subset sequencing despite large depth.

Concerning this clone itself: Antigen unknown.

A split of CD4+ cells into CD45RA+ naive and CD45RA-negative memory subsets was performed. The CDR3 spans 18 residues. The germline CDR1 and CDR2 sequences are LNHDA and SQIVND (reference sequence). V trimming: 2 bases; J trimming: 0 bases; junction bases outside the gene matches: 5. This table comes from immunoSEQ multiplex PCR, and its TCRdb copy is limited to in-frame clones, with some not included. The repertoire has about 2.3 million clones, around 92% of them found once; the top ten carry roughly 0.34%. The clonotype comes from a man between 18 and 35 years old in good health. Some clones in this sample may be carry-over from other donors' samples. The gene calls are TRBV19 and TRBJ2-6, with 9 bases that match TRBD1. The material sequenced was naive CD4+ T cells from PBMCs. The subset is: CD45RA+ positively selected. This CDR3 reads CASSISGTGYSGANVLTF. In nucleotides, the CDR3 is TGTGCCAGTAGTATATCCGGGACAGGGTACTCTGGGGCCAACGTCCTGACTTTC.